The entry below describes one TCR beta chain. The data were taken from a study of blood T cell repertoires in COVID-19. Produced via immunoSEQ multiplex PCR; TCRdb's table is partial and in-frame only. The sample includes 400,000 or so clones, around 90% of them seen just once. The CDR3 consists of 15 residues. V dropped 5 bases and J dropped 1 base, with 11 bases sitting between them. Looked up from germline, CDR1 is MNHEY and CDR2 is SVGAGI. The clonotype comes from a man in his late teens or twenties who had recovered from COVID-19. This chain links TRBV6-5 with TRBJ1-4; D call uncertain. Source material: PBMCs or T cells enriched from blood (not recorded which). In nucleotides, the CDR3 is TGTGCCAGCAGTCCATGGCGGGGAACTAATGAAAAACTGTTTTTT. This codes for CASSPWRGTNEKLFF.